This passage covers 20 T cell receptor beta chains from one sample sequenced in a study of blood T cell repertoires in COVID-19. Clones were sequenced by immunoSEQ multiplex PCR, and TCRdb holds only the in-frame ones, with some missing. The repertoire holds about 190,000 clones, with 80% to 90% as singletons. Sequenced input: peripheral blood. The receptors here all came from a woman aged 70-85 years with active or convalescent COVID-19.

The chain links TRBV10-2 to TRBJ1-2; no definite D call. The CDR3 runs to 14 residues. Germline V gives CDR1 WSHSY, CDR2 SAAADI. The ends were cut back, 9 bases at V and 0 bases at J, with 14 bases in the middle. The CDR3 bases are TGCGCCAGTAAAGGGAGCGGCGCTAACTATGGCTACACCTTC. This encodes CASKGSGANYGYTF.

The V call is TRBV6-5, the J call TRBJ2-7; 8 bases agree with TRBD1. Germline CDR1 MNHEY, CDR2 SVGAGI. V gave up 6 bases and J gave up 3 bases; unmatched junction bases: 4. The CDR3 totals 13 residues. In DNA form, the CDR3 reads TGTGCCAGCAGACGACAGGGGAGCTACGAGCAGTACTTC. Protein sequence: CASRRQGSYEQYF.

V gene TRBV28 combines with J gene TRBJ1-6, with D perhaps matching TRBD1 (5 bases). This CDR3 region has 15 residues. Trimming cost V 9 bases and J 5 bases, with 17 bases left between them. The germline V gene has CDR1 MDHEN and CDR2 SYDVKM. CDR3 residues: CASGGWEFNNSPLHF. The CDR3, as DNA: TGTGCCAGTGGGGGGTGGGAGTTCAATAATTCACCCCTCCACTTT. Filled out from reference TRBV28 and TRBJ1-6, the complete variable domain reads DVKVTQSSRYLVKRTGEKVFLECVQDMDHENMFWYRQDPGLGLRLIYFSYDVKMKEKGDIPEGYSVSREKKERFSLILESASTNQTSMYLCASGGWEFNNSPLHFGNGTRLTVT.

V gene TRBV5-4 combines with J gene TRBJ1-1; 7 bases are a match to TRBD1. CDR3 length: 15 amino acids. Germline CDR1 reads SGHNT; CDR2 reads YYREEE (reference sequence). After removal of 4 bases from V and 1 base from J, the junction contained 7 bases not matched to a gene. The CDR3 nucleotides are TGTGCCAGCAGCCGACAGGGATCCCCGAACACTGAAGCTTTCTTT. Translation gives CASSRQGSPNTEAFF. Full variable domain (outside the CDR3, taken from reference TRBV5-4 and TRBJ1-1): ETGVTQSPTHLIKTRGQQVTLRCSSQSGHNTVSWYQQALGQGPQFIFQYYREEENGRGNFPPRFSGLQFPNYSSELNVNALELDDSALYLCASSRQGSPNTEAFFGQGTRLTVV.

The V call is TRBV19, the J call TRBJ1-6; D gene unclear. In germline, CDR1 is LNHDA, CDR2 SQIVND (reference sequence). The CDR3 spans 14 residues. The V end was cut by 5 bases, the J end by 7 bases, with 12 bases between. The DNA of the CDR3 is TGTGCCAGTAGTTACTACGAGAGGAATTCACCCCTCCACTTT. It specifies CASSYYERNSPLHF.

V usage is TRBV4-1 and J usage is TRBJ1-5, with 7 nucleotides matching TRBD1. Germline lookup yields CDR1 MGHRA and CDR2 YSYEKL. This CDR3 spans 14 amino acids. Trimming removed 2 bases from V and 5 bases from J; junction bases left unmatched: 3. The CDR3 DNA reads TGCGCCAGCAGCCAACGGCAGGGGGATCAGCCCCAGCATTTT. This codes for CASSQRQGDQPQHF.

This clone was picked up one time. The gene calls are TRBV19 and TRBJ1-5; D is possibly TRBD1 (5 bases). The CDR3 runs to 15 residues. Deletions cut 6 bases from V and 3 bases from J, with 15 bases between. Germline V gives CDR1 LNHDA, CDR2 SQIVND (reference sequence). The CDR3 sequence: CASRGAGWSNQPQHF. The CDR3 DNA follows: TGTGCCAGTAGAGGCGCAGGGTGGTCCAATCAGCCCCAGCATTTT.

The rearrangement uses TRBV9 and TRBJ1-3, with D tentatively TRBD1 (5 bases). Trimming took 4 bases from V and 4 from J, leaving 9 bases between them. Germline-derived CDR1 and CDR2 are SGDLS and YYNGEE. The CDR3 loop spans 13 amino acids. The CDR3 sequence is CASSTDSGNTIYF. The CDR3, as DNA: TGTGCCAGCAGCACTGACAGCGGAAACACCATATATTTT. Using reference TRBV9 and TRBJ1-3 for the parts outside the CDR3, the full variable domain is DSGVTQTPKHLITATGQRVTLRCSPRSGDLSVYWYQQSLDQGLQFLIQYYNGEERAKGNILERFSAQQFPDLHSELNLSSLELGDSALYFCASSTDSGNTIYFGEGSWLTVV.

The CDR3 protein is CASSLAGTGGYGYTF. CDR3 in DNA: TGTGCCAGCAGCTTAGCGGGGACAGGGGGGTATGGCTACACCTTC. The chain uses TRBV7-8 and TRBJ1-2; 11 positions agree with TRBD1. The CDR3 sequence is 15 residues long. Germline assignment: CDR1 SGHVS and CDR2 FQNEAQ. With 0 bases clipped from V and 5 bases from J, the junction kept 2 bases outside the gene matches.

J is TRBJ1-3 and V is TRBV18; 11 nucleotides align to TRBD1. Germline loops: CDR1 KGHSH, CDR2 LQKENI. The CDR3 covers 15 residues. Germline trimming cut 3 bases from V and 7 bases from J; bases unmatched to any gene: 5. The CDR3 here is CASSPPGTGGNTIYF. CDR3 DNA: TGTGCCAGCTCACCCCCCGGGACAGGGGGGAACACCATATATTTT.

This chain uses TRBV2 with TRBJ2-3, with TRBD2 matching 14 bases. With 6 bases clipped from V and 1 base from J, the junction kept 18 bases outside the gene matches. This CDR3 has 21 residues. The germline CDR1 and CDR2 sequences are SNHLY and FYNNEI. The CDR3 is CASRLGDWGLAGVGGTDTQYF. CDR3 bases: TGTGCCAGCAGGCTGGGCGACTGGGGACTAGCGGGAGTAGGGGGCACAGATACGCAGTATTTT.

The chain carries TRBV5-1 and TRBJ1-4, with TRBD1 identical over 8 bases. The germline CDR1 and CDR2 sequences are SGHRS and YFSETQ. Trimming cost V 4 bases and J 8 bases; bases outside gene matches: 7. CDR3 length: 14 amino acids. In nucleotides, the CDR3 is TGCGCCAGCAGCGACGGACAGGGTTTGGAAAAACTGTTTTTT. Translation gives CASSDGQGLEKLFF.

The V gene is TRBV18, the J gene TRBJ1-1, with 7 bases matching TRBD1. The CDR3 extends over 14 amino acids. The V segment lost 3 bases and the J segment 5 bases; nucleotides outside the gene matches: 6. The germline V gene encodes CDR1 KGHSH and CDR2 LQKENI. CDR3 in amino acids: CASSPQNRGTEAFF. The CDR3 region has the DNA TGTGCCAGCTCACCTCAGAACAGGGGAACTGAAGCTTTCTTT.

The V call is TRBV30, the J call TRBJ2-7; weak D call: TRBD1 (5 bases). V lost 4 bases to trimming and J lost 3 bases, with 13 bases between them. Germline loops: CDR1 GTSNPN, CDR2 SVGIG (reference sequence). The CDR3 runs to 13 residues. CDR3 nucleotides: TGTGCCTGGACAAACGGACACCTCTACGAGCAGTACTTC. Translation gives CAWTNGHLYEQYF.

V usage is TRBV19 and J usage is TRBJ1-2, with D hard to call. The germline V gene encodes CDR1 LNHDA and CDR2 SQIVND (reference sequence). The ends were cut back, 6 bases at V and 7 bases at J, with 12 bases in the middle. The CDR3 consists of 12 residues. CDR3 in DNA: TGTGCCAGTAGAGAGGGAGCGGGTGGCTACACCTTC. It specifies CASREGAGGYTF. Filled out from reference TRBV19 and TRBJ1-2, the complete variable domain reads DGGITQSPKYLFRKEGQNVTLSCEQNLNHDAMYWYRQDPGQGLRLIYYSQIVNDFQKGDIAEGYSVSREKKESFPLTVTSAQKNPTAFYLCASREGAGGYTFGSGTRLTVV.

J is TRBJ2-7 and V is TRBV6-4, with 10 bases fitting TRBD1. V shed 0 bases, J shed 2 bases, and the junction held 7 bases outside the gene matches. Germline CDR1 and CDR2: MRHNA and SNTAGT. The CDR3 sequence is 17 residues long. The CDR3 nucleotides are TGTGCCAGCAGTGACTCGCTGCGGGACAGGGGACCCTACGAGCAGTACTTC. Translating it yields CASSDSLRDRGPYEQYF.

Only a few counts were recorded for this clone. The J gene is TRBJ1-1, the V gene TRBV5-1; D gene uncertain. Trimming removed 5 bases from V and 3 bases from J, with 8 bases in between. The CDR3 is 12 residues long. CDR1 is SGHRS and CDR2 is YFSETQ in the germline V gene. CDR3 region: CASSGRDTEAFF. DNA for the CDR3: TGCGCCAGCAGTGGCCGGGACACTGAAGCTTTCTTT.

V usage is TRBV28 and J usage is TRBJ1-2; D is possibly TRBD1 (6 bases). The germline CDR1 and CDR2 sequences are MDHEN and SYDVKM. The CDR3 spans 13 residues. Trimming shortened V by 6 bases and J by 3 bases, and 11 bases separated the two germline ends. CDR3 loop: CASSPQGHYGYTF. The CDR3 bases are TGTGCCAGCAGCCCACAGGGACACTATGGCTACACCTTC.

A single count supports this clone. The chain is built from TRBV5-1 and TRBJ1-2, with a possible D match to TRBD1 (5 bases). Trimming cost V 4 bases and J 5 bases, with 18 bases left between them. This CDR3 spans 15 amino acids. CDR1 is SGHRS and CDR2 is YFSETQ in the germline V gene. CDR3 nucleotides: TGCGCCAGCAGCCCGGGGGTGGCCAGCTTTTATGGCTACACCTTC. This codes for CASSPGVASFYGYTF.

The gene calls are TRBV7-9 and TRBJ1-2; D is undetermined. Trimming stripped 7 bases from V and 7 bases from J, with 16 bases between. CDR1 is SEHNR, CDR2 FQNEAQ, per germline (reference sequence). This CDR3 has 13 amino acids. CDR3 nucleotides: TGTGCCAGCACCTACGGTCGGGCGGGTGGCTACACCTTC. Its protein is CASTYGRAGGYTF. Full variable domain (outside the CDR3, taken from reference TRBV7-9 and TRBJ1-2): DTGVSQNPRHKITKRGQNVTFRCDPISEHNRLYWYRQTLGQGPEFLTYFQNEAQLEKSRLLSDRFSAERPKGSFSTLEIQRTEQGDSAMYLCASTYGRAGGYTFGSGTRLTVV.